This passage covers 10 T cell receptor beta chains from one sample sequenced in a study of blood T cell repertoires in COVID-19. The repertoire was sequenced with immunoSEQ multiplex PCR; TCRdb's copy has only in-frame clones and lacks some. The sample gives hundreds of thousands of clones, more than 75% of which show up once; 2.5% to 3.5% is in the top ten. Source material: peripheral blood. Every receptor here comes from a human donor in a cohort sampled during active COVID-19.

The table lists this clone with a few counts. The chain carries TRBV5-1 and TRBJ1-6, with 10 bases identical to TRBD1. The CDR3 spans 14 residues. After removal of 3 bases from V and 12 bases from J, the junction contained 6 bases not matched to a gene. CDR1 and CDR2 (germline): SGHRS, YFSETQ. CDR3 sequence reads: CASSSGDRGGPLHF. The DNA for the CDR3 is TGCGCCAGCAGCTCGGGGGACAGGGGAGGACCCCTCCACTTT. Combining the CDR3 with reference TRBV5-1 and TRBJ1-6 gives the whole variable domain KAGVTQTPRYLIKTRGQQVTLSCSPISGHRSVSWYQQTPGQGLQFLFEYFSETQRNKGNFPGRFSGRQFSNSRSEMNVSTLELGDSALYLCASSSGDRGGPLHFGNGTRLTVT.

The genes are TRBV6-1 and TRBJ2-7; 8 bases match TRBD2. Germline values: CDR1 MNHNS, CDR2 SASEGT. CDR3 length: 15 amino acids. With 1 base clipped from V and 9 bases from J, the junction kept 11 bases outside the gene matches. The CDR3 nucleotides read TGTGCCAGCAGTGAAGTCCCGGGGGGGACTGGTGGGCAGTACTTC. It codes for CASSEVPGGTGGQYF.

The CDR3 region is CSVARGENEQFF. DNA of the CDR3: TGCAGCGTCGCCCGGGGGGAGAATGAGCAGTTCTTC. This chain links TRBV29-1 with TRBJ2-1; the match to TRBD2 covers 7 bases. Germline CDR1 and CDR2: SQVTM and ANQGSEA. V dropped 6 bases and J dropped 7; count of bases not matched to a gene: 6. This CDR3 comprises 12 residues.

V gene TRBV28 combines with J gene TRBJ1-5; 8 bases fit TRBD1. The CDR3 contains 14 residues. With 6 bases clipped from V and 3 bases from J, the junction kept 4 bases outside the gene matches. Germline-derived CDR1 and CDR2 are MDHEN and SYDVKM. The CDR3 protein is CASSPDRDNQPQHF. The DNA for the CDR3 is TGTGCCAGCAGCCCGGACAGGGACAATCAGCCCCAGCATTTT. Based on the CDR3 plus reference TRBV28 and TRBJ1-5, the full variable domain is DVKVTQSSRYLVKRTGEKVFLECVQDMDHENMFWYRQDPGLGLRLIYFSYDVKMKEKGDIPEGYSVSREKKERFSLILESASTNQTSMYLCASSPDRDNQPQHFGDGTRLSIL.

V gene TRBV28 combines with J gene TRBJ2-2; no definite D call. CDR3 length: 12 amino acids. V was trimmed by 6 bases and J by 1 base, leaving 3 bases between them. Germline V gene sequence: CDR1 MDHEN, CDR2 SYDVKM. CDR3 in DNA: TGTGCCAGCAGACAGAACACCGGGGAGCTGTTTTTT. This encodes CASRQNTGELFF.

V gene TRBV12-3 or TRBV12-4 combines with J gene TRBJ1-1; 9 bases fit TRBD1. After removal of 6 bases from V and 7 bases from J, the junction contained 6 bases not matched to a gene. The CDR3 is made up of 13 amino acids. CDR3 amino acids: CASSMTGGNEAFF. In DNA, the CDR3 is TGTGCCAGCAGCATGACAGGGGGTAATGAAGCTTTCTTT.

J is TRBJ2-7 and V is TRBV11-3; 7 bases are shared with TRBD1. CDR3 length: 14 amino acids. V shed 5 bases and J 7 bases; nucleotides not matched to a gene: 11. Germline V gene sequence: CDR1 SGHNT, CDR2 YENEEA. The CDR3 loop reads CASSPGTAPLEQYF. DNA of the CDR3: TGTGCCAGCAGCCCCGGGACAGCCCCCCTTGAGCAGTACTTC.

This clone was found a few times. CDR3 DNA: TGTGCCAGCAGTTGGACTAGCGGGGAAGAGACCCAGTACTTC. It is translated as CASSWTSGEETQYF. V usage is TRBV7-9 and J usage is TRBJ2-5; 12 nucleotides line up with TRBD2. With 6 bases clipped from V and 3 bases from J, the junction kept 2 bases outside the gene matches. Germline lookup yields CDR1 SEHNR and CDR2 FQNEAQ (reference sequence). This CDR3 has 14 residues.

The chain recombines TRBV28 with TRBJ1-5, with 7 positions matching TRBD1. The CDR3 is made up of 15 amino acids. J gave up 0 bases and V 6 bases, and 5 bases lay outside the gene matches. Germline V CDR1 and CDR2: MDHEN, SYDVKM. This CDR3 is CASSLQGFSNQPQHF. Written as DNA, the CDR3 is TGTGCCAGCAGCCTACAGGGGTTTAGCAATCAGCCCCAGCATTTT.

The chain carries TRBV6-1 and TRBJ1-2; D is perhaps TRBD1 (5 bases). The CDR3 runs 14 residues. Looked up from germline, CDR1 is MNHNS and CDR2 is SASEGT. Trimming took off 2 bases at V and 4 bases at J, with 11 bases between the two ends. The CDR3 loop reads CASSEWLGGYGYTF. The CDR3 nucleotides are TGTGCCAGCAGTGAATGGCTCGGGGGCTATGGCTACACCTTC.